These 14 T cell receptor beta chains were all obtained from the same sample, sequenced in a study of graft-versus-host responses after intestinal transplantation. Sequenced by immunoSEQ multiplex PCR; TCRdb stores in-frame clones only, minus some. The table records roughly 120,000 clones, roughly nine tenths of them present only once. These TCRs are of unknown antigen specificity. The sample consisted of unstimulated CD4+ T cells sorted from spleen or lymph node cells, taken before intestinal transplant. The receptors come from a human donor who received an intestinal transplant.

This clone came up once. This rearrangement joins TRBV5-4 to TRBJ1-1, with 7 bases fitting TRBD1. Trimming took 5 bases from V and 5 from J; bases not matched to a gene: 6. Per germline, CDR1 SGHNT and CDR2 YYREEE (reference sequence). The CDR3 length is 13 residues. The DNA for the CDR3 is TGTGCCAGCAGTTGGACAGGCCGAACTGAAGCTTTCTTT. Translated: CASSWTGRTEAFF.

This chain joins TRBV11-2 and TRBJ2-1, with D perhaps matching TRBD1 (6 bases). The CDR3 loop spans 16 amino acids. Germline lookup yields CDR1 SGHAT and CDR2 FQNNGV. Trimming removed 2 bases at V and 0 bases at J, with 11 bases between. Here the CDR3 reads CASSLSGQYSYNEQFF. The CDR3 nucleotides read TGTGCCAGCAGCTTATCTGGACAGTACTCCTACAATGAGCAGTTCTTC.

The rearrangement joins TRBV4-1 to TRBJ1-4, with TRBD1 identical over 9 bases. The CDR3 runs 19 residues. Germline assignment: CDR1 MGHRA and CDR2 YSYEKL. Trimming removed 0 bases from V and 1 base from J; junction bases left unmatched: 9. The CDR3 protein is CASSQDYGTGRGTNEKLFF. The CDR3 DNA sequence: TGCGCCAGCAGCCAAGATTACGGGACAGGGAGGGGAACTAATGAAAAACTGTTTTTT.

The chain employs TRBV7-2 and TRBJ2-1, with D hard to call. The V end was cut by 1 base, the J end by 4 bases, with 8 bases between. Germline V gene sequence: CDR1 SGHTA, CDR2 FQGNSA. This CDR3 is built from 14 residues. CDR3 in DNA: TGTGCCAGCAGCTTAGAGTCAGGTTACAATGAGCAGTTCTTC. Its protein product is CASSLESGYNEQFF. Full variable domain (remainder filled in from reference TRBV7-2 and TRBJ2-1): GAGVSQSPSNKVTEKGKDVELRCDPISGHTALYWYRQSLGQGLEFLIYFQGNSAPDKSGLPSDRFSAERTGGSVSTLTIQRTQQEDSAVYLCASSLESGYNEQFFGPGTRLTVL.

This clone has just one count. In nucleotides, the CDR3 is TGCGCCAGCAGCTTGAGGCCGGACACCACCTACGAGCAGTACTTC. Amino acid sequence: CASSLRPDTTYEQYF. This sequence joins TRBV5-1 and TRBJ2-7; tentatively, D is TRBD1 (5 bases). This CDR3 region has 15 residues. Trimming cost V 1 base and J 2 bases, with 13 bases left between them. The V gene's germline CDR1 is SGHRS and CDR2 YFSETQ.

V is TRBV7-2 and J is TRBJ2-5, with D possibly being TRBD2 (6 bases). Germline CDR1 and CDR2: SGHTA and FQGNSA. Trimming pared 1 base from V and 4 bases from J, leaving 13 bases between. The CDR3 is 15 residues long. The CDR3: CASSLGMWGGETQYF. The CDR3 DNA reads as TGTGCCAGCAGCTTAGGAATGTGGGGAGGAGAGACCCAGTACTTC.

The chain is built from TRBV5-4 and TRBJ1-1; no clear D. V gave up 4 bases and J gave up 4 bases, with 11 bases separating them. Germline lookup yields CDR1 SGHNT and CDR2 YYREEE (reference sequence). The CDR3 length is 13 residues. The CDR3 sequence is CASSRPAGTEAFF. CDR3 in DNA: TGTGCCAGCAGCCGACCCGCGGGCACTGAAGCTTTCTTT. The full variable domain, completed using reference TRBV5-4 and TRBJ1-1, is ETGVTQSPTHLIKTRGQQVTLRCSSQSGHNTVSWYQQALGQGPQFIFQYYREEENGRGNFPPRFSGLQFPNYSSELNVNALELDDSALYLCASSRPAGTEAFFGQGTRLTVV.

The genes are TRBV7-8 and TRBJ1-1, with D possibly being TRBD1 (5 bases). Looked up from germline, CDR1 is SGHVS and CDR2 is FQNEAQ. Trimming stripped 1 base from V and 1 base from J, with 10 bases between. The CDR3 has 15 amino acids. CDR3 residues: CASSLGQGGNTEAFF. The DNA of the CDR3 is TGTGCCAGCAGCTTAGGGCAGGGAGGGAACACTGAAGCTTTCTTT.

The rearrangement links TRBV6-6 to TRBJ1-1; the match to TRBD1 covers 9 bases. The CDR3 covers 16 residues. Trimming removed 0 bases from V and 10 bases from J; junction bases left unmatched: 12. Germline lookup yields CDR1 MNHNY and CDR2 SVGAGI (reference sequence). The CDR3 nucleotides read TGTGCCAGCAGTTACTCAGGGGACAGGGCCCAATATGGAGCTTTCTTT. It codes for CASSYSGDRAQYGAFF.

The chain joins TRBV5-6 to TRBJ2-2, with D possibly TRBD1 on 6 matching bases. Trimming pared 4 bases from V and 6 bases from J, leaving 13 bases between. CDR1 and CDR2 from the germline V gene are SGHDT and YYEEEE. This CDR3 contains 14 residues. The chain's CDR3 is CASSMNRVPGELFF. For the CDR3, the DNA is TGTGCCAGCAGCATGAACAGGGTCCCCGGGGAGCTGTTTTTT.

The rearrangement links TRBV5-1 to TRBJ2-1; D is possibly TRBD1 (5 bases). Trimming shortened V by 4 bases and J by 5 bases, and 16 bases separated the two germline ends. The CDR3 consists of 15 residues. Germline assignment: CDR1 SGHRS and CDR2 YFSETQ. This CDR3 reads CASSTDGQGNNEQFF. DNA for the CDR3: TGCGCCAGCAGCACAGATGGTCAGGGCAACAATGAGCAGTTCTTC.

The CDR3 reads CASSLPAGGGVADTQYF. CDR3 nucleotide sequence: TGCGCCAGCAGCCTTCCCGCGGGGGGAGGTGTGGCAGATACGCAGTATTTT. This rearrangement joins TRBV5-1 to TRBJ2-3, with 8 bases that match TRBD2. The V gene end was trimmed by 4 bases and the J gene end by 4 bases; junction bases not matched to a gene: 14. The CDR3 runs to 17 residues. Germline CDR1 is SGHRS and CDR2 is YFSETQ. The whole variable domain, remainder taken from reference TRBV5-1 and TRBJ2-3, is KAGVTQTPRYLIKTRGQQVTLSCSPISGHRSVSWYQQTPGQGLQFLFEYFSETQRNKGNFPGRFSGRQFSNSRSEMNVSTLELGDSALYLCASSLPAGGGVADTQYFGPGTRLTVL.

V usage is TRBV5-1 and J usage is TRBJ1-4; a weak D match, TRBD1 (6 bases). Trimming stripped 1 base from V and 3 bases from J, with 13 bases between. CDR1 SGHRS and CDR2 YFSETQ come from the germline V gene. The CDR3 contains 16 residues. This chain's CDR3 is CASSLFEGTSNEKLFF. The CDR3 DNA sequence: TGCGCCAGCAGCTTGTTTGAGGGGACATCTAATGAAAAACTGTTTTTT.

The genes are TRBV5-5 and TRBJ1-1; 7 bases map to TRBD1. The junction had 5 bases not matched to a gene; V was cut back by 4 bases and J by 2 bases. This CDR3 region has 14 residues. The germline gives CDR1 SGHKS, CDR2 YYEKEE (reference sequence). As DNA, the CDR3 is TGTGCCAGCAGCGCCGGGACAGCTAACACTGAAGCTTTCTTT. It translates to CASSAGTANTEAFF. The variable domain in full, with the rest retrieved from reference TRBV5-5 and TRBJ1-1, is DAGVTQSPTHLIKTRGQQVTLRCSPISGHKSVSWYQQVLGQGPQFIFQYYEKEERGRGNFPDRFSARQFPNYSSELNVNALLLGDSALYLCASSAGTANTEAFFGQGTRLTVV.